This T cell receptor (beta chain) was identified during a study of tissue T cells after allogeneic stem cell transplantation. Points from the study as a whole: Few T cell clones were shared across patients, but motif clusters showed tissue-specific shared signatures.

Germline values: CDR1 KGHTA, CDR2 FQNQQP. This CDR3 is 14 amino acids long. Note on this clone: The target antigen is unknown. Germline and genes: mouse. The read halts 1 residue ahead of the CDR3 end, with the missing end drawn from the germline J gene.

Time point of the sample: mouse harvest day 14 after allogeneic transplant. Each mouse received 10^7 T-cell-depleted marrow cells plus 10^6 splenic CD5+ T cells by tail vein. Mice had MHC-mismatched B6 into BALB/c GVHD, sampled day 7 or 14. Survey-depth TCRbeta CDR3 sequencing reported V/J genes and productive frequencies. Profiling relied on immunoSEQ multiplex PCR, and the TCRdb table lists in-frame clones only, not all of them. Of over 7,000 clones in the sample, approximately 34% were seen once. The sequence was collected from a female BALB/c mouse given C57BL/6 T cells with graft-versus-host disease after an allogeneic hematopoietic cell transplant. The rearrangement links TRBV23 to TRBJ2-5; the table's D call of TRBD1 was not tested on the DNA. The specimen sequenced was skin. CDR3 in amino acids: CSSSPTVNQDTQYF. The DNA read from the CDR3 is TGCTCCAGCAGTCCGACAGTTAACCAAGACACCCAGTAC.